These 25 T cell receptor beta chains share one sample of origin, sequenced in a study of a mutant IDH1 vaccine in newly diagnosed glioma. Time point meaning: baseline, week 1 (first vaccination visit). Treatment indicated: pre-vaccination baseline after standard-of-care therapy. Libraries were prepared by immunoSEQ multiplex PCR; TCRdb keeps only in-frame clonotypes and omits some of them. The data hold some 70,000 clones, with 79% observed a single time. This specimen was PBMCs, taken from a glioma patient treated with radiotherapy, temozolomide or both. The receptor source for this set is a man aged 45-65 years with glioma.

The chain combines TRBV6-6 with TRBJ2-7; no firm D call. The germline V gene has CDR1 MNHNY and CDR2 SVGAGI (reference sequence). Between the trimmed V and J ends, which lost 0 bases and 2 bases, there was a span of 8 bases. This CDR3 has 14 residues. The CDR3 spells CASSYSAATYEQYF. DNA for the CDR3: TGTGCCAGCAGTTACTCGGCAGCTACCTACGAGCAGTACTTC.

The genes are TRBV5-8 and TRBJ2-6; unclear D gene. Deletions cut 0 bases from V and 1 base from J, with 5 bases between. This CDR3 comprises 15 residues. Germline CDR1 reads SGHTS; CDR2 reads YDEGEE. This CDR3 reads CASSLDGSGANVLTF. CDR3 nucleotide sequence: TGTGCCAGCAGCTTGGACGGTTCTGGGGCCAACGTCCTGACTTTC.

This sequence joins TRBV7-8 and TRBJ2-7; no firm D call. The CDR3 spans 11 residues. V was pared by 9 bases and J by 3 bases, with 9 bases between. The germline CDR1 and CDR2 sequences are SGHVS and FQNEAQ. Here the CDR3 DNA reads TGTGCCAGGCCCTACCTCTACGAGCAGTACTTC. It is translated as CARPYLYEQYF.

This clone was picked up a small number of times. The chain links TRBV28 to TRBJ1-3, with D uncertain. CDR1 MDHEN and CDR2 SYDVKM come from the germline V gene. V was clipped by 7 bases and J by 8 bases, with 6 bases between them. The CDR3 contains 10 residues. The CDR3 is CASKEDTIYF. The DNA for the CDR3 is TGTGCCAGCAAGGAGGACACCATATATTTT.

The CDR3 loop reads CASTPTLMNTEAFF. CDR3 in DNA: TGTGCCAGCACCCCCACTCTCATGAACACTGAAGCTTTCTTT. J is TRBJ1-1 and V is TRBV6-5; D gene ambiguous. V lost 7 bases and J lost 0, with 12 bases in between. The length of the CDR3 is 14 residues. Germline V gives CDR1 MNHEY, CDR2 SVGAGI.

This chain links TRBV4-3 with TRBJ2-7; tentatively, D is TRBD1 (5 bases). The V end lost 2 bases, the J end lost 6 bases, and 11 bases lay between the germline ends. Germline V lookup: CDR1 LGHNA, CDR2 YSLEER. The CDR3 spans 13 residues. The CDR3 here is CASSQTGQREQYF. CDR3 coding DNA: TGCGCCAGCAGCCAAACTGGACAACGCGAGCAGTACTTC.

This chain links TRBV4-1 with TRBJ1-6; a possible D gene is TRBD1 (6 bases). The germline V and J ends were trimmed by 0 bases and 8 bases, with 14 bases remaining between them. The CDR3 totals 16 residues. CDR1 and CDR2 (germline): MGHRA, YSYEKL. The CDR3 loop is CASSQDQGSIYSPLHF. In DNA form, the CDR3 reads TGCGCCAGCAGCCAAGATCAGGGGAGCATCTATTCACCCCTCCACTTT.

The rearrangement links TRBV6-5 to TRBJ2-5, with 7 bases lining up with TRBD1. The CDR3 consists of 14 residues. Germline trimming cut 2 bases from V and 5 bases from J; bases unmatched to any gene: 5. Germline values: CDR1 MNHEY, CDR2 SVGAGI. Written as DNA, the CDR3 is TGTGCCAGCAGTTACGGACAGGAGGTGGAGACCCAGTACTTC. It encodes CASSYGQEVETQYF.

CDR3 sequence (DNA): TGTGCCAGCAGCTTAGATCGGGGTTCACCCCTCCACTTT. Its protein product is CASSLDRGSPLHF. This chain links TRBV11-2 with TRBJ1-6; D is unclear. Per germline, CDR1 SGHAT and CDR2 FQNNGV. The CDR3 is 13 residues long. V was clipped by 0 bases and J by 9 bases, with 6 bases between them.

CDR3 sequence reads: CAWGSGLAVETQYF. CDR3 coding DNA: TGTGCCTGGGGCTCGGGACTAGCAGTGGAGACCCAGTACTTC. This chain connects TRBV30 to TRBJ2-5, with 9 bases matching TRBD2. The V gene end was trimmed by 5 bases and the J gene end by 5 bases; junction bases not matched to a gene: 9. Germline CDR1 reads GTSNPN; CDR2 reads SVGIG (reference sequence). The CDR3 has 14 amino acids.

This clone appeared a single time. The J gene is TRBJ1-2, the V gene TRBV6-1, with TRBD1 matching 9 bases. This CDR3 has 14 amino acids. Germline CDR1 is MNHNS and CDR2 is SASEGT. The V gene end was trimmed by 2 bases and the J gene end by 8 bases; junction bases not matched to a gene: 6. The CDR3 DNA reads TGTGCCAGCAGTGAATGGGGACAGGGTGACGGCTACACCTTC. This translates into CASSEWGQGDGYTF.

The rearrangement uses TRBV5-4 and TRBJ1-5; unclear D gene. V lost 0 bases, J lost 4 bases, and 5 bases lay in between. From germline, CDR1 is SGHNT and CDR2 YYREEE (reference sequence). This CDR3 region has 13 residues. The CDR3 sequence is CASSLGSNQPQHF. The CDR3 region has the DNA TGTGCCAGCAGCTTGGGTTCAAATCAGCCCCAGCATTTT.

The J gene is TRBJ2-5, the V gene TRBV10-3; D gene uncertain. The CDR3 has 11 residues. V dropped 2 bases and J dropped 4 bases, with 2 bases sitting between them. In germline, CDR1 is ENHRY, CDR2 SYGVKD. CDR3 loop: CAISEGETQYF. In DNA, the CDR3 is TGTGCCATCAGTGAGGGAGAGACCCAGTACTTC.

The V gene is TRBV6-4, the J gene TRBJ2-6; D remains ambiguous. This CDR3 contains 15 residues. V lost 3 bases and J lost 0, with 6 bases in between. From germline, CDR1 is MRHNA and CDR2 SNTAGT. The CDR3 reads CASSEGNSGANVLTF. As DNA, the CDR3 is TGTGCCAGCAGTGAGGGCAACTCTGGGGCCAACGTCCTGACTTTC.

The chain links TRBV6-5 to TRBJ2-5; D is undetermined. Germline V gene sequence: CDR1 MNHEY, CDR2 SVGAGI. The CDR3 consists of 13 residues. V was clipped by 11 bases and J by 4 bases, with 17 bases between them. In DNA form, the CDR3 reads TGTGCCGAAAGCTTGGTACCGGTAGAGACCCAGTACTTC. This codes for CAESLVPVETQYF.

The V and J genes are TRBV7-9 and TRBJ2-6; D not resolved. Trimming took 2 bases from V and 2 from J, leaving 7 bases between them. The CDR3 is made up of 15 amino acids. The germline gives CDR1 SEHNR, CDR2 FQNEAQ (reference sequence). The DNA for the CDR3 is TGTGCCAGCAGCTTAATAGCCCCTGGGGCCAACGTCCTGACTTTC. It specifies CASSLIAPGANVLTF. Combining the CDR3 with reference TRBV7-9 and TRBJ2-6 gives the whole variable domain DTGVSQNPRHKITKRGQNVTFRCDPISEHNRLYWYRQTLGQGPEFLTYFQNEAQLEKSRLLSDRFSAERPKGSFSTLEIQRTEQGDSAMYLCASSLIAPGANVLTFGAGSRLTVL.

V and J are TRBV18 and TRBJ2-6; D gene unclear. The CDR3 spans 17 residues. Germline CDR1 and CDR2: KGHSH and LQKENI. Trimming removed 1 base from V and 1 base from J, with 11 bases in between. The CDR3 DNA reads TGTGCCAGCTCACCACAGTTCCCCAAGTCTGGGGCCAACGTCCTGACTTTC. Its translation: CASSPQFPKSGANVLTF.

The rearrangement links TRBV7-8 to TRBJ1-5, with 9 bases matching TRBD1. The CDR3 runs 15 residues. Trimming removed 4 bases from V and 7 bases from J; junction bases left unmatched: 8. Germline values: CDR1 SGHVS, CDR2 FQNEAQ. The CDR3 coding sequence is TGTGCCAGCAGCTCGGGGGGGACAGGGAGACAGCCCCAGCATTTT. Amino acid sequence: CASSSGGTGRQPQHF.

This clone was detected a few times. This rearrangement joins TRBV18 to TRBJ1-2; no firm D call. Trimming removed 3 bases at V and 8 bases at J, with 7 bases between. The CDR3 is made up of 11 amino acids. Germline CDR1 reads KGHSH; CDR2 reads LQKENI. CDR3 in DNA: TGTGCCAGCTCACCGGATCGCGGCTACACCTTC. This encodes CASSPDRGYTF.

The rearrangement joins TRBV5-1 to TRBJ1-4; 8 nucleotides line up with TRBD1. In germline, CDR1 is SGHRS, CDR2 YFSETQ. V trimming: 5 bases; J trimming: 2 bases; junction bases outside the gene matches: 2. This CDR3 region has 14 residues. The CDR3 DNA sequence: TGCGCCAGCAGAAGACAGGGGACTAATGAAAAACTGTTTTTT. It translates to CASRRQGTNEKLFF.

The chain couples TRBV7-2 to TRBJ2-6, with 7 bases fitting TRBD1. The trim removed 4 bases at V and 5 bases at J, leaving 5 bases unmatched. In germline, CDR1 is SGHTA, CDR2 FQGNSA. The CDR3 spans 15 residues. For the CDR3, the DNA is TGTGCCAGCAGCTCCCGGGACAGTAGGGCCAACGTCCTGACTTTC. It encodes CASSSRDSRANVLTF.

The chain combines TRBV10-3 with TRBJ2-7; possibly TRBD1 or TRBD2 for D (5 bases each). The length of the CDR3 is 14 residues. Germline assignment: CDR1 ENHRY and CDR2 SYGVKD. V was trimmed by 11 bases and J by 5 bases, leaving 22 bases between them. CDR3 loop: CAASNRGRADEQYF. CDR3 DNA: TGTGCCGCATCTAATCGGGGCAGGGCGGACGAGCAGTACTTC.

CDR3 DNA: TGTGCCTGGGCCAGGGGCGGTTGGAATAGCAATCAGCCCCAGCATTTT. Translation: CAWARGGWNSNQPQHF. The V call is TRBV30, the J call TRBJ1-5, with D perhaps TRBD1 (6 bases). The CDR3 has 16 residues. Trimming removed 5 bases from V and 0 bases from J, with 17 bases in between. Per the germline V gene, CDR1 is GTSNPN and CDR2 is SVGIG (reference sequence).

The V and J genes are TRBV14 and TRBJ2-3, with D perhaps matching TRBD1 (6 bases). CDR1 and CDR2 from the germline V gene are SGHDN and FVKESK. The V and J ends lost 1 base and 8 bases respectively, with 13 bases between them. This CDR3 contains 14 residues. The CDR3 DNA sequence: TGTGCCAGCAGCCAAGTCGGACAGTCCCCTACGCAGTATTTT. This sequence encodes CASSQVGQSPTQYF.

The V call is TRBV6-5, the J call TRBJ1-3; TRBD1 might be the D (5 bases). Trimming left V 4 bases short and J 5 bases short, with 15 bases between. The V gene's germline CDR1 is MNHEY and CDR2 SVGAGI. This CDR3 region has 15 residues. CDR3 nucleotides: TGTGCCAGCAGTTTAACCGGGACCGGCCGAAACACCATATATTTT. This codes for CASSLTGTGRNTIYF.